Detailed here is one TCR beta chain. Its antigen is unknown. V lost 1 base and J lost 6, with 28 bases in between. Germline CDR1 SGHAT, CDR2 FQNNGV. The length of the CDR3 is 19 residues. Measured with immunoSEQ multiplex PCR; TCRdb has only the in-frame clones, and not every one. The sample shows under 90,000 clones, 83% of them seen only once. This record comes from a study of T cell responses to AZD1222 COVID-19 vaccine. The study, taken as a whole, reports: Repertoires were obtained only post-peak T cell response. It should be noted that donors were predominantly white British and more often female, and clonal diversity was possibly underestimated. Only six people who got AZD1222 tested seropositive at baseline.

The clonotype was recovered from an adult who received the AZD1222 COVID-19 vaccine. The material sequenced was peripheral blood, taken 28 days after the second AZD1222 dose. The chain joins TRBV11-2 to TRBJ2-7; D assignment may be TRBD1 or TRBD2 (5 bases each). The CDR3 bases are TGTGCCAGCAGCTTAGGGGGGTGGGGCGCCAATTACATTCCGGGCGAGCAGTACTTC. This codes for CASSLGGWGANYIPGEQYF.